The next 4 T cell receptor beta chains were all read from a single sample in a study of T cells after yellow fever vaccination (dated by TCRdb to about 2019). The library came from 5' RACE. Sequencing took place on an Illumina HiSeq 2500. TCRdb reanalyzed the raw reads on its own, using fastp at Q25 for trimming and MiXCR for clone calling, and kept in-frame beta chains. CDR3 protein sequences are deduplicated, and each keeps its most common genes and DNA. The sample table holds approximately 550,000 distinct CDR3 sequences, of which approximately 13% were seen once. Over 13% of the sample comes from the top ten. The treatment or condition label, as the study defines it: live attenuated yellow fever vaccine strain. The sequences come from PBMCs, collected on the day of the yellow fever booster vaccination. The receptors were gathered from a man aged 25 to 40 who received the YFV17D yellow fever vaccine.

The V and J genes are TRBV10-3 and TRBJ2-5, with 8 positions matching TRBD2. CDR3 size: 16 residues. With 2 bases clipped from V and 4 bases from J, the junction kept 9 bases outside the gene matches. Germline values: CDR1 ENHRY, CDR2 SYGVKD. The CDR3 region is CAISETKREIGETQYF. CDR3 coding DNA: TGTGCCATCAGTGAGACCAAGCGGGAGATTGGAGAGACCCAGTACTTC.

This clonotype was seen a handful of times. This chain connects TRBV23-1 to TRBJ2-4; a weak D match, TRBD2 (5 bases). TRBV23-1 falls under the ORF class, with uncertain function. The CDR3 length is 16 residues. Trimming cost V 8 bases and J 6 bases, with 23 bases left between them. CDR3 DNA: TGCGCCAGCGGATTTCATACGCGGCAGACTACAAACATTCAGTACTTC. Protein: CASGFHTRQTTNIQYF.

Here the CDR3 reads CASSLQRYGTEAFF. The CDR3, as DNA: TGTGCCAGCAGCTTACAGCGTTATGGGACTGAAGCTTTCTTT. This chain links TRBV7-2 with TRBJ1-1; D is unresolved. V lost 2 bases and J 5 bases, leaving 12 bases between the germline ends. CDR3 size: 14 residues. Germline values: CDR1 SGHTA, CDR2 FQGNSA.

The genes are TRBV5-5 and TRBJ1-5, with D perhaps matching TRBD1 (5 bases). Germline CDR1 SGHKS, CDR2 YYEKEE (reference sequence). Trimming pared 4 bases from V and 6 bases from J, leaving 14 bases between. This CDR3 contains 14 residues. CDR3 in DNA: TGTGCCAGCAGCGGGGATTGGGGGGGTCAGCCCCAGCATTTT. This gives the protein CASSGDWGGQPQHF.